These 27 T cell receptor beta chains originate from one sample sequenced in a study of CD8+CD57+ T cells in acquired aplastic anemia. Genomic DNA was employed as the template in profiling TCR beta VDJ and CDR3. TCRdb fed the reads into MiXCR, producing one record per CDR3 protein. Of 200,000 or so distinct CDR3 sequences in the sample, 64% were seen once. The sample taken for sequencing was sorted CD4+, CD8+, or CD8+CD57+ T cells (not recorded which) from PBMCs. All receptors derive from a human donor with severe aplastic anemia or a healthy control (not recorded which).

As to this clonotype: A junction boundary mismatches the germline segment, possibly from a read error. The gene calls are TRBV7-8 and TRBJ1-3, with D uncertain. The CDR3 consists of 16 residues. Per germline, CDR1 SGHVS and CDR2 FQNEAQ. This CDR3 is CASSLLGRNSGNTICF. Here the CDR3 DNA reads TGTGCCAGCAGCTTACTCGGACGGAACTCTGGAAACACCATATGTTTT.

This clonotype was seen more than once but under ten times. The chain has TRBV6-2 or TRBV6-3 and TRBJ1-2; D gene ambiguous. Germline CDR1 reads MNHEY; CDR2 reads SVGEGT. V was clipped by 6 bases and J by 6 bases, with 20 bases between them. The CDR3 sequence is 15 residues long. CDR3 region: CASSLLRSPPDGYTF. CDR3 coding DNA: TGTGCCAGCAGCTTACTCAGGAGCCCACCGGATGGCTACACCTTC.

CDR3 protein: CASTMDRSSGNTIYF. CDR3 DNA sequence: TGCGCCAGCACTATGGACAGAAGCTCTGGAAACACCATATATTTT. V usage is TRBV5-1 and J usage is TRBJ1-3; D might be TRBD1 (6 bases). The ends were cut back, 6 bases at V and 0 bases at J, with 13 bases in the middle. Germline loops: CDR1 SGHRS, CDR2 YFSETQ. CDR3 length equals 15 residues. Full variable domain (outside the CDR3, taken from reference TRBV5-1 and TRBJ1-3): KAGVTQTPRYLIKTRGQQVTLSCSPISGHRSVSWYQQTPGQGLQFLFEYFSETQRNKGNFPGRFSGRQFSNSRSEMNVSTLELGDSALYLCASTMDRSSGNTIYFGEGSWLTVV.

This clonotype appeared once. The rearrangement links TRBV29-1 to TRBJ2-1; 13 bases align to TRBD2. Germline values: CDR1 SQVTM, CDR2 ANQGSEA. This CDR3 spans 13 amino acids. The V gene end was trimmed by 4 bases and the J gene end by 7 bases; junction bases not matched to a gene: 1. Here the CDR3 DNA reads TGCAGCGTTGTGACTAGCGGGAGGAATGAGCAGTTCTTC. Protein sequence: CSVVTSGRNEQFF.

V is TRBV7-8 and J is TRBJ2-7, with D hard to call. V lost 2 bases, J lost 3 bases, and 11 bases lay in between. The CDR3 has 14 residues. Germline V gene lookup returns CDR1 SGHVS and CDR2 FQNEAQ. As DNA, the CDR3 is TGTGCCAGCAGCTTATTAGGGTACGGCTACGAGCAGTACTTC. Residues: CASSLLGYGYEQYF.

The V call is TRBV5-1, the J call TRBJ2-7; 9 bases are shared with TRBD1. Germline CDR1 SGHRS, CDR2 YFSETQ. The junction had 9 bases not matched to a gene; V was cut back by 4 bases and J by 4 bases. This CDR3 has 15 residues. The CDR3 bases are TGCGCCAGCAGCCCGAATCCGACAGGGGGGTACGAGCAGTACTTC. It specifies CASSPNPTGGYEQYF. The whole variable domain, filled in from reference TRBV5-1 and TRBJ2-7, reads KAGVTQTPRYLIKTRGQQVTLSCSPISGHRSVSWYQQTPGQGLQFLFEYFSETQRNKGNFPGRFSGRQFSNSRSEMNVSTLELGDSALYLCASSPNPTGGYEQYFGPGTRLTVT.

The chain joins TRBV6-5 to TRBJ1-1; D perhaps matches TRBD1 (5 bases). Germline CDR1 MNHEY, CDR2 SVGAGI. V lost 2 bases, J lost 4 bases, and 17 bases lay in between. CDR3 length: 16 residues. The CDR3 reads CASSYDSRGGGTEAFF. The CDR3 DNA sequence: TGTGCCAGCAGTTACGATTCGAGGGGTGGTGGCACTGAAGCTTTCTTT.

The chain links TRBV2 to TRBJ2-7; D uncertain. Germline CDR1 is SNHLY and CDR2 is FYNNEI. The CDR3 extends over 11 amino acids. Trimming took 10 bases from V and 3 from J, leaving 10 bases between them. The CDR3 region has the DNA TGTGCCACTGCGGAAAACTACGAGCAGTACTTC. Amino acid sequence: CATAENYEQYF.

The CDR3: CASSSQRGTEQYF. CDR3 nucleotides: TGTGCCAGCAGCTCCCAGCGGGGGACCGAGCAGTACTTC. This chain joins TRBV7-2 and TRBJ2-7, with 8 bases matching TRBD2. The junction had 5 bases not matched to a gene; V was cut back by 4 bases and J by 6 bases. Germline V gives CDR1 SGHTA, CDR2 FQGNSA. The CDR3 extends over 13 amino acids.

The CDR3: CASSDYGTEANYGYTF. For the CDR3, the DNA is TGTGCCAGCAGCGACTACGGGACGGAAGCTAACTATGGCTACACCTTC. V usage is TRBV2 and J usage is TRBJ1-2; D may be TRBD1 (5 bases). Trimming cost V 6 bases and J 0 bases, with 17 bases left between them. CDR1 and CDR2 from the germline V gene are SNHLY and FYNNEI. The CDR3 contains 16 residues.

The chain uses TRBV15 and TRBJ2-7; possible D gene TRBD1, 5 bases. The CDR3 runs 14 residues. The germline V gene has CDR1 LNHNV and CDR2 YYDKDF (reference sequence). Trimming removed 3 bases from V and 3 bases from J, with 12 bases in between. In DNA form, the CDR3 reads TGTGCCACCAGCAGCATCGGCCAGGGCTACGAGCAGTACTTC. It encodes CATSSIGQGYEQYF. The full variable domain, its missing parts supplied by reference TRBV15 and TRBJ2-7, is DAMVIQNPRYQVTQFGKPVTLSCSQTLNHNVMYWYQQKSSQAPKLLFHYYDKDFNNEADTPDNFQSRRPNTSFCFLDIRSPGLGDTAMYLCATSSIGQGYEQYFGPGTRLTVT.

The table lists this clonotype with a few counts. V and J are TRBV25-1 and TRBJ1-2; possible D gene TRBD1, 5 bases. Looked up from germline, CDR1 is MGHDK and CDR2 is SYGVNS. The V gene lost 2 bases and the J gene lost 5 bases, with 18 bases spanning the gap. CDR3 length equals 16 residues. The CDR3 nucleotides read TGTGCCAGCAGTGAACAACAGGCCCTCACCTGGTATGGCTACACCTTC. It translates to CASSEQQALTWYGYTF.

On this clonotype: A much larger clone differs by one base, so this may be a read error. The CDR3 is CASSHQISGTEDAFF. For the CDR3, the DNA is TGTGCCAGCAGCCATCAAATTTCTGGGACGGAAGATGCTTTCTTT. The genes are TRBV5-4 and TRBJ1-1, with D possibly TRBD1 on 5 matching bases. Per the germline V gene, CDR1 is SGHNT and CDR2 is YYREEE (reference sequence). This CDR3 is built from 15 residues. V lost 4 bases and J 11 bases, leaving 24 bases between the germline ends.

This clonotype was counted a few times. The chain employs TRBV29-1 and TRBJ2-7; 11 bases match TRBD2. Germline CDR1 is SQVTM and CDR2 is ANQGSEA. The CDR3 is made up of 13 amino acids. V shed 5 bases and J 4 bases; nucleotides not matched to a gene: 4. As DNA, the CDR3 is TGCAGCGTTAAGGCTAGCGGGGGGTACGAGCAGTACTTC. Residues: CSVKASGGYEQYF.

The rearrangement links TRBV10-3 to TRBJ2-1; 7 bases agree with TRBD1. V was clipped by 4 bases and J by 2 bases; unmatched bases: 2. Germline loops: CDR1 ENHRY, CDR2 SYGVKD. This CDR3 contains 14 residues. CDR3 nucleotides: TGTGCCATCAGTGCCGGGACAGCCTACAATGAGCAGTTCTTC. Its protein product is CAISAGTAYNEQFF.

This clonotype was seen a single time. This chain uses TRBV7-2 with TRBJ1-1; D is uncertain. The CDR3 is 14 residues long. The V end was cut by 5 bases, the J end by 1 base, with 11 bases between. Per germline, CDR1 SGHTA and CDR2 FQGNSA. The CDR3 loop is CASSTIRGNTEAFF. The DNA of the CDR3 is TGTGCCAGCAGCACAATACGGGGGAACACTGAAGCTTTCTTT.

V is TRBV24-1 and J is TRBJ2-3; no clear D. Between the trimmed V and J ends, which lost 4 bases and 2 bases, there was a span of 9 bases. CDR1 and CDR2 (germline): KGHDR, SFDVKD. The CDR3 totals 14 residues. Here the CDR3 reads CATSDPALTDTQYF. The CDR3 DNA follows: TGTGCCACCAGTGACCCTGCCCTCACAGATACGCAGTATTTT.

The count of this clonotype is one. The chain uses TRBV7-2 and TRBJ1-2; D might be TRBD1 (6 bases). The CDR3 is made up of 14 amino acids. Per the germline V gene, CDR1 is SGHTA and CDR2 is FQGNSA. V lost 9 bases and J 7 bases, leaving 21 bases between the germline ends. CDR3 amino acids: CARRQAGDAPGYTF. The CDR3 DNA reads TGTGCCAGGAGACAGGCGGGGGATGCTCCTGGCTACACCTTC.

The chain links TRBV2 to TRBJ2-5; D not certain. Trimming pared 3 bases from V and 5 bases from J, leaving 16 bases between. Germline V CDR1 and CDR2: SNHLY, FYNNEI. CDR3 size: 15 residues. The CDR3 is CASSERTYDGETQYF. The CDR3 DNA reads TGTGCCAGCAGTGAGCGGACCTACGACGGGGAGACCCAGTACTTC.

The chain has TRBV7-8 and TRBJ2-3, with 12 bases aligning to TRBD2. Germline V gene sequence: CDR1 SGHVS, CDR2 FQNEAQ. The CDR3 runs 17 residues. V was clipped by 6 bases and J by 2 bases; unmatched bases: 9. CDR3 in amino acids: CASSSTTSGGTTDTQYF. The CDR3 bases are TGTGCCAGCAGTTCAACGACTAGCGGGGGAACCACAGATACGCAGTATTTT.

The chain is built from TRBV20-1 and TRBJ1-1, with a tentative D call TRBD1 (6 bases). V was trimmed by 3 bases and J by 1 base, leaving 12 bases between them. Germline V gene data show CDR1 as DFQATT and CDR2 as SNEGSKA (reference sequence). The CDR3 consists of 14 residues. The CDR3: CSASLTGQNTEAFF. In DNA form, the CDR3 reads TGCAGTGCTAGTTTGACGGGACAGAACACTGAAGCTTTCTTT.

The J gene is TRBJ2-1, the V gene TRBV6-4; D is uncertain. V shed 3 bases and J shed 2 bases, with 11 bases lying between them. The CDR3 totals 15 residues. CDR1 and CDR2 from the germline V gene are MRHNA and SNTAGT. CDR3 sequence: CASSESDRTYNEQFF. The DNA for the CDR3 is TGTGCCAGCAGTGAATCGGACCGGACCTACAATGAGCAGTTCTTC.

This clonotype was observed many times. The CDR3 sequence: CASKSGLRGGYTF. The CDR3 region has the DNA TGTGCCAGCAAGTCAGGGCTTCGAGGTGGCTACACCTTC. The chain uses TRBV12-3 or TRBV12-4 and TRBJ1-2, with a tentative D call TRBD1 (5 bases). The CDR3 runs to 13 residues. V shed 7 bases and J shed 7 bases, with 16 bases lying between them.

This clonotype was observed many times. The chain combines TRBV5-1 with TRBJ2-7, with no clear D. Trimming removed 1 base at V and 2 bases at J, with 7 bases between. Germline V gene sequence: CDR1 SGHRS, CDR2 YFSETQ. The CDR3 extends over 13 amino acids. DNA for the CDR3: TGCGCCAGCAGCTTGAGGGCGGCCTACGAGCAGTACTTC. Protein product: CASSLRAAYEQYF.

This clonotype was detected ten times or more. This chain joins TRBV27 and TRBJ1-6, with D maybe TRBD1 (6 bases). Trimming removed 5 bases at V and 9 bases at J, with 17 bases between. The germline V gene encodes CDR1 MNHEY and CDR2 SMNVEV (reference sequence). This CDR3 region has 15 residues. This CDR3 is CASSHPTGPFSPLHF. The CDR3 bases are TGTGCCAGCAGTCACCCGACAGGTCCCTTTTCACCCCTCCACTTT.

The chain's CDR3 is CSASLPGQGNYGYTF. The CDR3 DNA is TGCAGTGCTAGTTTGCCGGGACAGGGGAACTATGGCTACACCTTC. This chain uses TRBV20-1 with TRBJ1-2, with 10 bases identical to TRBD1. CDR1 is DFQATT, CDR2 SNEGSKA, per germline (reference sequence). The CDR3 runs to 15 residues. V shed 3 bases, J shed 2 bases, and the junction held 6 bases outside the gene matches.

V gene TRBV5-5 combines with J gene TRBJ1-3, with D tentatively TRBD1 (5 bases). The CDR3 runs to 15 residues. V was shortened by 2 bases and J by 4 bases, with 13 bases between the two germline ends. Germline CDR1 SGHKS, CDR2 YYEKEE (reference sequence). CDR3 bases: TGTGCCAGCAGCTTAGATCCGGGGGGAGGAAACACCATATATTTT. This translates into CASSLDPGGGNTIYF. Based on the CDR3 plus reference TRBV5-5 and TRBJ1-3, the full variable domain is DAGVTQSPTHLIKTRGQQVTLRCSPISGHKSVSWYQQVLGQGPQFIFQYYEKEERGRGNFPDRFSARQFPNYSSELNVNALLLGDSALYLCASSLDPGGGNTIYFGEGSWLTVV.